This TCR beta chain emerged from a study of OX40 agonist ivuxolimab in advanced cancers. Points from the study as a whole: Doses of 0.1 to 3.0 mg/kg were accompanied by clonal expansion of CD4+ and CD8+ blood T cells by week 6.

About this clone: Its antigen is as yet unknown.

Data came from immunoSEQ multiplex PCR; TCRdb stores just in-frame clones and leaves some out. In the table there are around 64,000 clones, about four fifths of which are singletons. The V gene lost 4 bases and the J gene lost 3 bases, with 19 bases spanning the gap. CDR1 is LGHNA and CDR2 is YSLEER in the germline V gene. The CDR3 has 17 amino acids. The input for sequencing was CD4+ or CD8+ T cells sorted from blood, taken in a trial of the OX40 agonist ivuxolimab. The receptor comes from an adult with an advanced solid tumor such as melanoma, head and neck, liver or kidney cancer. The chain recombines TRBV4-3 with TRBJ1-3; TRBD1 might be the D (6 bases). This CDR3 reads CASSPRGGASNGNTIYF. The CDR3 DNA reads TGCGCCAGCAGCCCGCGGGGGGGCGCGTCTAATGGAAACACCATATATTTT.